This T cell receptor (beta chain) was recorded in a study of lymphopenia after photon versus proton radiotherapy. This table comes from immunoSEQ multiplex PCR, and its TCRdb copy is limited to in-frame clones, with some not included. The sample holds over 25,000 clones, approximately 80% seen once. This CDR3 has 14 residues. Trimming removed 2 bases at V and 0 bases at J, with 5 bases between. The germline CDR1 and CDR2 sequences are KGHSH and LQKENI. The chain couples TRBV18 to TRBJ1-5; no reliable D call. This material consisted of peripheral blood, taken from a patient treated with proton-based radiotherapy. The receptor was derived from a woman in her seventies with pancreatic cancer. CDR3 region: CASSPDYSNQPQHF. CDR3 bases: TGTGCCAGCTCACCAGATTATAGCAATCAGCCCCAGCATTTT. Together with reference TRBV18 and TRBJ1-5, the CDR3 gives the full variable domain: NAGVMQNPRHLVRRRGQEARLRCSPMKGHSHVYWYRQLPEEGLKFMVYLQKENIIDESGMPKERFSAEFPKEGPSILRIQQVVRGDSAAYFCASSPDYSNQPQHFGDGTRLSIL.